Here is one T cell receptor beta chain with its context. Its antigen is undetermined. This entry comes from a study of cytomegalovirus exposure and HLA in healthy donors. Whole-study results and caveats: Some V segments (TRBV6-2 and TRBV6-3 among them) were excluded as indistinguishable.

Germline V gives CDR1 MNHEY, CDR2 SMNVEV (reference sequence). This CDR3 is 16 amino acids long. V trimming: 2 bases; J trimming: 8 bases; junction bases outside the gene matches: 9. Primers included in the PCR were 60 Vbeta and 13 Jbeta primers. Measured with immunoSEQ multiplex PCR; TCRdb has only the in-frame clones, and not every one. The data show about 190,000 clones, roughly 80% seen once. The TCR comes from a man in his forties in good health and CMV-seropositive. The chain uses TRBV27 and TRBJ2-1; 10 nucleotides line up with TRBD1. Input material: PBMCs. The CDR3 DNA is TGTGCCAGCAGTTTAAGGAGGGACAGGGGTCGGGATGAGCAGTTCTTC. Translation: CASSLRRDRGRDEQFF.